The sample holds a few counts of the clone carrying this T cell receptor (beta chain). Its specificity is not known. Primed by a sample-barcoded 5' primer and a J-beta primer mix, a second PCR proceeded for about 6 to 11 cycles. TCRdb re-called the 5' RACE reads through MiXCR, storing one row per CDR3 protein. The profile shows 650,000 to 800,000 distinct CDR3 sequences, roughly half of them singletons. These data originate in a study of blood T cells in healthy people across ages. This CDR3 comprises 16 residues. CDR1 and CDR2 (germline): MGHRA, YSYEKL. Trimming at V came to 3 bases and at J to 8 bases, leaving 12 bases not matched to a gene. Study-wide points: Diversity estimated from one million T cells was considered an underestimate.

The sequence was obtained from a woman over 75 in good health. Specimen: blood. This chain connects TRBV4-1 to TRBJ2-3; 9 bases are shared with TRBD1. For the CDR3, the DNA is TGCGCCAGCAGCCACCCCCGGGACAGGGCCAGTCGTACGCAGTATTTT. Its protein is CASSHPRDRASRTQYF.